These 18 T cell receptor beta chains came from one sample sequenced in a study of cytomegalovirus exposure and HLA in healthy donors. In the PCR, 60 Vbeta and 13 Jbeta primers were used. Assay used: immunoSEQ multiplex PCR; TCRdb lists only in-frame clones, some missing. The repertoire includes 100,000 to 150,000 clones, 80% of them detected once, and about 8.9% sits in the top ten. The source material was PBMCs. Every receptor here comes from a man under 40 in good health and CMV-seropositive.

The DNA of the CDR3 is TGTGCCAGCAGCCCCACAGGGCTAGGAAACACCATATATTTT. This sequence encodes CASSPTGLGNTIYF. V and J are TRBV6-5 and TRBJ1-3, with D possibly TRBD1 on 6 matching bases. CDR3 length: 14 residues. Germline V gives CDR1 MNHEY, CDR2 SVGAGI. V lost 6 bases to trimming and J lost 4 bases, with 13 bases between them.

The table lists this clone with a few counts. The chain carries TRBV5-1 and TRBJ1-2; no clear D gene. CDR1 SGHRS and CDR2 YFSETQ come from the germline V gene. The CDR3 length is 12 residues. Between the trimmed V and J ends, which lost 3 bases and 3 bases, there was a span of 6 bases. The CDR3 loop is CASSWGDYGYTF. The CDR3 DNA reads TGCGCCAGCAGCTGGGGAGACTATGGCTACACCTTC. Looking up the rest from reference TRBV5-1 and TRBJ1-2 gives the full variable domain: KAGVTQTPRYLIKTRGQQVTLSCSPISGHRSVSWYQQTPGQGLQFLFEYFSETQRNKGNFPGRFSGRQFSNSRSEMNVSTLELGDSALYLCASSWGDYGYTFGSGTRLTVV.

The CDR3 DNA sequence: TGCGCCAGCAGCCATCCGGACAGGGAGGCTGAAGCTTTCTTT. Its protein product is CASSHPDREAEAFF. This sequence joins TRBV4-1 and TRBJ1-1, with 8 nucleotides matching TRBD1. J gave up 6 bases and V 3 bases, and 6 bases lay outside the gene matches. Germline-derived CDR1 and CDR2 are MGHRA and YSYEKL. This CDR3 contains 14 residues.

V is TRBV27 and J is TRBJ1-6; no firm D call. The V gene lost 3 bases and the J gene lost 8 bases, with 5 bases spanning the gap. Germline V CDR1 and CDR2: MNHEY, SMNVEV (reference sequence). The CDR3 contains 12 residues. The CDR3 DNA is TGTGCCAGCAGTTTGCGGGATTCACCCCTCCACTTT. Residues: CASSLRDSPLHF.

V is TRBV30 and J is TRBJ2-2; the match to TRBD2 covers 8 bases. The CDR3 covers 12 residues. The V and J ends lost 6 bases and 7 bases, in that order; junction bases with no gene match: 4. Germline V gene lookup returns CDR1 GTSNPN and CDR2 SVGIG (reference sequence). Written as DNA, the CDR3 is TGTGCCTGCTCCGGGGGGGTCGGGGAGCTGTTTTTT. Its protein product is CACSGGVGELFF.

The chain is built from TRBV29-1 and TRBJ1-1; D not certain. The germline V gene has CDR1 SQVTM and CDR2 ANQGSEA. The V end was cut by 6 bases, the J end by 3 bases, with 14 bases between. This CDR3 has 13 residues. CDR3 DNA: TGCAGCGTGCGGGCTCAAAGAGACACTGAAGCTTTCTTT. It specifies CSVRAQRDTEAFF.

The rearrangement joins TRBV2 to TRBJ1-2; no definite D call. CDR1 SNHLY and CDR2 FYNNEI come from the germline V gene. CDR3 length: 13 residues. Trimming stripped 4 bases from V and 14 bases from J, with 20 bases between. The CDR3 nucleotides read TGTGCCAGCAGTGGCAAACCACAAGAAGTGAGGACCTTC. Translation gives CASSGKPQEVRTF. Full variable domain (missing parts from reference TRBV2 and TRBJ1-2): EPEVTQTPSHQVTQMGQEVILRCVPISNHLYFYWYRQILGQKVEFLVSFYNNEISEKSEIFDDQFSVERPDGSNFTLKIRSTKLEDSAMYFCASSGKPQEVRTFGSGTRLTVV.

This chain connects TRBV18 to TRBJ2-1; TRBD1 matches at 9 bases. Looked up from germline, CDR1 is KGHSH and CDR2 is LQKENI. The CDR3 covers 16 residues. Trimming took 4 bases from V and 1 from J; bases not matched to a gene: 5. The CDR3 region has the DNA TGTGCCAGCTCACGAACAGGGGGCCGTTCCTACAATGAGCAGTTCTTC. Residues: CASSRTGGRSYNEQFF.

The chain links TRBV4-2 to TRBJ2-7, with a possible D match to TRBD1 (5 bases). With 1 base removed from V and 0 bases from J, the gap between germline ends came to 10 bases. This CDR3 spans 15 amino acids. Germline values: CDR1 LGHNA, CDR2 YNFKEQ. In DNA, the CDR3 is TGTGCCAGCAGCCAAGCCGAAGGGGCCTCCTACGAGCAGTACTTC. Protein: CASSQAEGASYEQYF.

This rearrangement joins TRBV15 to TRBJ2-2; D not resolved. V lost 8 bases, J lost 1 base, and 11 bases lay in between. The germline V gene has CDR1 LNHNV and CDR2 YYDKDF (reference sequence). The CDR3 sequence is 14 residues long. The CDR3 DNA reads as TGTGCCACCCCACGACTCCTGAACACCGGGGAGCTGTTTTTT. The encoded protein is CATPRLLNTGELFF.

The chain has TRBV2 and TRBJ2-7; 10 bases align to TRBD1. The V gene end was trimmed by 2 bases and the J gene end by 4 bases; junction bases not matched to a gene: 5. The CDR3 sequence is 15 residues long. Germline lookup yields CDR1 SNHLY and CDR2 FYNNEI. The CDR3 nucleotides read TGTGCCAGCAGTGAACTCGGGACAGGGGAGTACGAGCAGTACTTC. It translates to CASSELGTGEYEQYF.

The CDR3, as DNA: TGCGCCAGCAGTGAGTCGTTGGGGGGCACTGAAGCTTTCTTT. Translated, it gives CASSESLGGTEAFF. The rearrangement joins TRBV10-1 to TRBJ1-1; the D gene is possibly TRBD1 (5 bases). Germline lookup yields CDR1 WNHNN and CDR2 SYGVQD (reference sequence). The CDR3 sequence is 14 residues long. With 0 bases removed from V and 4 bases from J, the gap between germline ends came to 9 bases.

The chain employs TRBV19 and TRBJ1-4; no firm D call. CDR3 length: 13 residues. The V end was cut by 6 bases, the J end by 7 bases, with 12 bases between. CDR1 and CDR2 (germline): LNHDA, SQIVND (reference sequence). CDR3 nucleotide sequence: TGTGCCAGTAGCTCTGGGCTACTTGAAAAACTGTTTTTT. It encodes CASSSGLLEKLFF.

The J gene is TRBJ1-1, the V gene TRBV11-2; no reliable D call. With 2 bases removed from V and 4 bases from J, the gap between germline ends came to 17 bases. The V gene's germline CDR1 is SGHAT and CDR2 FQNNGV. The CDR3 length is 16 residues. CDR3 amino acids: CASSLSTPGEGTEAFF. CDR3 sequence (DNA): TGTGCCAGCAGCTTATCAACACCGGGAGAGGGCACTGAAGCTTTCTTT.

The V gene is TRBV19, the J gene TRBJ1-1, with D perhaps TRBD1 (6 bases). This CDR3 spans 15 amino acids. V lost 2 bases to trimming and J lost 0 bases, with 10 bases between them. CDR1 is LNHDA and CDR2 is SQIVND in the germline V gene (reference sequence). The CDR3 sequence: CASSIYRAMNTEAFF. Here the CDR3 DNA reads TGTGCCAGTAGTATATACAGGGCCATGAACACTGAAGCTTTCTTT.

The CDR3 region is CASSLGTGRGEQFF. The DNA of the CDR3 is TGCGCCAGCAGCTTGGGGACAGGCAGGGGCGAGCAGTTCTTC. V gene TRBV5-1 combines with J gene TRBJ2-1; 7 nucleotides line up with TRBD1. There are 14 residues in the CDR3. The germline CDR1 and CDR2 sequences are SGHRS and YFSETQ. The ends lost 0 bases at V and 10 bases at J; junction bases unmatched: 7.

This rearrangement joins TRBV5-1 to TRBJ2-1; possible D gene TRBD2, 5 bases. Trimming took 4 bases from V and 0 from J, leaving 14 bases between them. Germline loops: CDR1 SGHRS, CDR2 YFSETQ. This CDR3 contains 16 residues. This chain's CDR3 is CASSLTAGSSYNEQFF. CDR3 DNA: TGCGCCAGCAGCCTCACCGCGGGTAGCTCCTACAATGAGCAGTTCTTC.

The J gene is TRBJ2-1, the V gene TRBV23-1; 8 bases are shared with TRBD1. TRBV23-1 is an ORF; its function is uncertain. The CDR3 covers 15 residues. Losses at the gene ends were 7 bases for V and 0 bases for J; bases not matched to a gene: 5. CDR3 loop: CASTITGGSYNEQFF. The CDR3 coding sequence is TGCGCCAGCACCATAACAGGGGGCTCCTACAATGAGCAGTTCTTC.